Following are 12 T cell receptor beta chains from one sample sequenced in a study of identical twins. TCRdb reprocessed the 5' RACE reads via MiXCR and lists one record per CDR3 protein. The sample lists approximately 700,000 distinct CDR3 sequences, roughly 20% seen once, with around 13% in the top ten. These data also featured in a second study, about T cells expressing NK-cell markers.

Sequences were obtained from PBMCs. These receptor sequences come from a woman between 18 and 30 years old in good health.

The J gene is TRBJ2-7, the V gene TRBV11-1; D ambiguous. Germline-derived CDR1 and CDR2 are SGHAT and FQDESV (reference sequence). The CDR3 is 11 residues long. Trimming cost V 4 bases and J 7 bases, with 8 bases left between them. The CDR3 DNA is TGTGCCAGCAGCTCGCACTTGGAGCAGTACTTC. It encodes CASSSHLEQYF.

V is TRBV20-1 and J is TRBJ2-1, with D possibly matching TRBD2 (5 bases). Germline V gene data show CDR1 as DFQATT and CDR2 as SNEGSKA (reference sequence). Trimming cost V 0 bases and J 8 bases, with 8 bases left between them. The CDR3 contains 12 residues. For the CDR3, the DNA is TGCAGTGCTAGAGATCGAGGGTATGAGCAGTTCTTC. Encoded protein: CSARDRGYEQFF.

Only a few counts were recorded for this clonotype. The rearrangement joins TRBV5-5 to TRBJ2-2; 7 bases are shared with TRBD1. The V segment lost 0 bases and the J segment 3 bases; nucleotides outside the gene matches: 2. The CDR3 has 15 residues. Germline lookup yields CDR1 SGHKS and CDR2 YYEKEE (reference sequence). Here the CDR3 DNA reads TGTGCCAGCAGCTTGGTAACAGGGGACACCGGGGAGCTGTTTTTT. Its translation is CASSLVTGDTGELFF.

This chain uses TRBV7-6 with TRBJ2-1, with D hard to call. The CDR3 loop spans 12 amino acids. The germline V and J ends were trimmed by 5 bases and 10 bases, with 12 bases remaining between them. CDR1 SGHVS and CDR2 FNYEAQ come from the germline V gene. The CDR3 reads CASSLPMKEQFF. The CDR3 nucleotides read TGTGCCAGCAGCCTACCCATGAAGGAGCAGTTCTTC. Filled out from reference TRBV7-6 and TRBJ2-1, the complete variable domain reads GAGVSQSPRYKVTKRGQDVALRCDPISGHVSLYWYRQALGQGPEFLTYFNYEAQQDKSGLPNDRFSAERPEGSISTLTIQRTEQRDSAMYRCASSLPMKEQFFGPGTRLTVL.

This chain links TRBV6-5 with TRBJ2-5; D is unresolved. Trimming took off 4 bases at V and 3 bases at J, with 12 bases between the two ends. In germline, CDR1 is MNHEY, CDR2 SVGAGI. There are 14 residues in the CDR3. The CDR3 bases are TGTGCCAGCAGTTCGATAGGCGCGGAAGAGACCCAGTACTTC. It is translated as CASSSIGAEETQYF.

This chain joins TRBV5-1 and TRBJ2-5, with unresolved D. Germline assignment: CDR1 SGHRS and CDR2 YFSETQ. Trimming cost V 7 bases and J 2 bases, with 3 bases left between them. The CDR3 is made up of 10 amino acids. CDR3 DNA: TGCGCCAGCCCACAAGAGACCCAGTACTTC. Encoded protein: CASPQETQYF.

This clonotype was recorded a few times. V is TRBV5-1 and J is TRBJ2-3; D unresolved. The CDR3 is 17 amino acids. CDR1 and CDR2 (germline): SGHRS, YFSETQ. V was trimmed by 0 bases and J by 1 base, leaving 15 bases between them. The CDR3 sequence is CASSLALLWGGTDTQYF. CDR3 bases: TGCGCCAGCAGCTTGGCCCTCCTGTGGGGTGGCACAGATACGCAGTATTTT.

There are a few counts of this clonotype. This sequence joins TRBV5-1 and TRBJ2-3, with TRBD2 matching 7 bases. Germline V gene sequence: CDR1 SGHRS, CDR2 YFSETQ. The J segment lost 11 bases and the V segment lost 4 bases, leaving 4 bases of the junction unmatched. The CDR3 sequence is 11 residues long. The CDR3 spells CASSSGIEQYF. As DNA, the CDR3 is TGCGCCAGCAGCAGCGGGATAGAGCAGTATTTT.

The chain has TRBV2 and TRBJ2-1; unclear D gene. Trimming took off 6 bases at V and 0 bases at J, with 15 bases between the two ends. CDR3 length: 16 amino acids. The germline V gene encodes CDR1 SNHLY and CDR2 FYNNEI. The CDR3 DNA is TGTGCCAGCAGCGCCCTACTCGCGAGCTCCTACAATGAGCAGTTCTTC. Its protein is CASSALLASSYNEQFF.

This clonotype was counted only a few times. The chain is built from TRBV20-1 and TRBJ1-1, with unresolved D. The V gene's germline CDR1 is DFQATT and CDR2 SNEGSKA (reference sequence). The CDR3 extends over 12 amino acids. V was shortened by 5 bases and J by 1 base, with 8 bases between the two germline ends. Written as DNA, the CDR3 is TGCAGTGCTGCGACACCGAACACTGAAGCTTTCTTT. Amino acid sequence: CSAATPNTEAFF.

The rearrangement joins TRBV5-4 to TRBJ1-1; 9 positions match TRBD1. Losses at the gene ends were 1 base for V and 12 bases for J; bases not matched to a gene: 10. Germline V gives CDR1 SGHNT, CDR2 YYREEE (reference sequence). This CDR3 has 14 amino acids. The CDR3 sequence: CASSLQQGARKTFF. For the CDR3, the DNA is TGTGCCAGCAGCTTGCAACAGGGGGCGCGAAAAACTTTCTTT. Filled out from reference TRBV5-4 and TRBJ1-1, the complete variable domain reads ETGVTQSPTHLIKTRGQQVTLRCSSQSGHNTVSWYQQALGQGPQFIFQYYREEENGRGNFPPRFSGLQFPNYSSELNVNALELDDSALYLCASSLQQGARKTFFGQGTRLTVV.

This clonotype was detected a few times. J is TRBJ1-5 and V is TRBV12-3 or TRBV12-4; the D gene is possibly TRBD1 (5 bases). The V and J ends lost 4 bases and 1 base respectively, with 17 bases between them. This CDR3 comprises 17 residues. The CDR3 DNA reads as TGTGCCAGCAGTTGGGGCGAAGGGGTTTACAGCAATCAGCCCCAGCATTTT. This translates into CASSWGEGVYSNQPQHF.